Listed below are T cell receptor beta chains from one sample, sequenced in a study of Ad26.COV2.S vaccination and SARS-CoV-2 variants. Sequenced by immunoSEQ multiplex PCR; TCRdb stores in-frame clones only, minus some. The table has fewer than 400,000 clones, approximately 91% seen once; the top ten hold 3.5%. Sequencing was performed on peripheral blood, taken in a trial of Ad26.COV2.S vaccine versus placebo. These receptors were taken from a person between 18 and 65 years old who received the Ad26.COV2.S COVID-19 vaccine or a placebo. The CDR3 runs from the conserved cysteine through the conserved F or W. Each record gives: CDR3 protein, CDR3 DNA, J gene, V gene, D gene, clone size. D genes are given only for firm matches. Not every row has a clone size; where given, it reads once, few, many or a size class.

CDR3 protein: CASASGRAYTF; CDR3 DNA: TGTGCCAGCGCCTCGGGGAGGGCCTACACCTTC; J gene: TRBJ1-2; V gene: TRBV2; D gene: -; clone size: -
CDR3 protein: CASSLDRGGYGYTF; CDR3 DNA: TGTGCCAGCTCGCTGGACAGGGGAGGATATGGCTACACCTTC; J gene: TRBJ1-2; V gene: TRBV18; D gene: TRBD1; clone size: once
CDR3 protein: CASSYDPAGRGEQFF; CDR3 DNA: TGTGCCAGCAGTTACGACCCAGCGGGGAGGGGTGAGCAGTTCTTC; J gene: TRBJ2-1; V gene: TRBV6-5; D gene: TRBD2; clone size: -
CDR3 protein: CASSINRRISGNTIYF; CDR3 DNA: TGTGCCAGTAGTATTAATCGCCGGATCTCTGGAAACACCATATATTTT; J gene: TRBJ1-3; V gene: TRBV19; D gene: -; clone size: few
CDR3 protein: CASSQEGTAYPGQPQHF; CDR3 DNA: TGCGCCAGCAGCCAAGAAGGTACAGCTTACCCTGGTCAGCCCCAGCATTTT; J gene: TRBJ1-5; V gene: TRBV4-1; D gene: -; clone size: -
CDR3 protein: CASSPRWGALGTEAFF; CDR3 DNA: TGTGCCAGCAGCCCCCGTTGGGGGGCGCTGGGCACTGAAGCTTTCTTT; J gene: TRBJ1-1; V gene: TRBV7-2; D gene: -; clone size: -
CDR3 protein: CSAVQNYGYTF; CDR3 DNA: TGCAGTGCTGTCCAGAACTATGGCTACACCTTC; J gene: TRBJ1-2; V gene: TRBV20-1; D gene: -; clone size: once
CDR3 protein: CASSDRGAYGYTF; CDR3 DNA: TGTGCCAGCAGTGACAGGGGCGCCTATGGCTACACCTTC; J gene: TRBJ1-2; V gene: TRBV6-4; D gene: -; clone size: -
CDR3 protein: CASSVDSGGIVAFF; CDR3 DNA: TGTGCCAGCAGCGTAGACTCAGGGGGCATTGTAGCTTTCTTT; J gene: TRBJ1-1; V gene: TRBV9; D gene: TRBD1; clone size: -
CDR3 protein: CASGLVLGRDTLGSNQPQHF; CDR3 DNA: TGTGCTAGTGGTTTGGTACTCGGCCGGGACACCCTAGGGAGCAATCAGCCCCAGCATTTT; J gene: TRBJ1-5; V gene: TRBV12-5; D gene: -; clone size: -
CDR3 protein: CASSDRGLRGYTF; CDR3 DNA: TGTGCCAGCAGTGACAGGGGGCTTAGGGGCTACACCTTC; J gene: TRBJ1-2; V gene: TRBV2; D gene: TRBD1; clone size: -
CDR3 protein: CATSDKTGSADTQYF; CDR3 DNA: TGTGCCACCAGTGACAAGACAGGGTCGGCAGATACGCAGTATTTT; J gene: TRBJ2-3; V gene: TRBV24-1; D gene: TRBD1; clone size: once
CDR3 protein: CASSLKAGGAETQYF; CDR3 DNA: TGTGCCAGCAGCTTAAAAGCGGGGGGCGCAGAGACCCAGTACTTC; J gene: TRBJ2-5; V gene: TRBV7-2; D gene: TRBD2; clone size: -
CDR3 protein: CASNLRMGTGELFF; CDR3 DNA: TGTGCCAGCAACCTCCGGATGGGCACCGGGGAGCTGTTTTTT; J gene: TRBJ2-2; V gene: TRBV5-6; D gene: -; clone size: -
CDR3 protein: CASSPRQGWTEAFF; CDR3 DNA: TGTGCCAGCAGCCCGAGACAGGGGTGGACTGAAGCTTTCTTT; J gene: TRBJ1-1; V gene: TRBV7-6; D gene: TRBD1; clone size: -
CDR3 protein: CASSYGPSDIVEAFF; CDR3 DNA: TGTGCCAGCAGTTACGGACCATCCGATATCGTCGAAGCTTTCTTT; J gene: TRBJ1-1; V gene: TRBV6-6; D gene: -; clone size: few
CDR3 protein: CASSFAAQETQYF; CDR3 DNA: TGTGCCAGCAGTTTCGCGGCACAAGAGACCCAGTACTTC; J gene: TRBJ2-5; V gene: TRBV12-3/TRBV12-4; D gene: -; clone size: -
CDR3 protein: CASSAATGREQYF; CDR3 DNA: TGTGCCAGCAGTGCTGCGACAGGGAGGGAGCAGTACTTC; J gene: TRBJ2-7; V gene: TRBV6-4; D gene: -; clone size: -
CDR3 protein: CSVGATADEQFF; CDR3 DNA: TGCAGCGTTGGTGCTACTGCCGATGAGCAGTTCTTC; J gene: TRBJ2-1; V gene: TRBV29-1; D gene: -; clone size: -
CDR3 protein: CASSQVRTATQYF; CDR3 DNA: TGCGCCAGCAGCCAAGTCCGGACAGCTACGCAGTATTTT; J gene: TRBJ2-3; V gene: TRBV4-1; D gene: -; clone size: -
CDR3 protein: CASSFRGSNQPQHF; CDR3 DNA: TGTGCCAGCAGTTTTCGGGGTAGCAATCAGCCCCAGCATTTT; J gene: TRBJ1-5; V gene: TRBV27; D gene: -; clone size: once
CDR3 protein: CASSQDDTPARGSNGYTF; CDR3 DNA: TGCGCCAGCAGCCAAGATGATACCCCGGCGAGGGGTTCGAATGGCTACACCTTC; J gene: TRBJ1-2; V gene: TRBV4-1; D gene: -; clone size: -
CDR3 protein: CASSGTSGGNEQFF; CDR3 DNA: TGTGCCAGCAGTGGGACTAGCGGGGGCAATGAGCAGTTCTTC; J gene: TRBJ2-1; V gene: TRBV6-4; D gene: TRBD2; clone size: -
CDR3 protein: CASSHPPKGSYGYTF; CDR3 DNA: TGCGCCAGCAGCCACCCTCCGAAGGGATCCTATGGCTACACCTTC; J gene: TRBJ1-2; V gene: TRBV4-1; D gene: -; clone size: -
CDR3 protein: CASSRTSYNSPLHF; CDR3 DNA: TGTGCCAGCAGCCGGACGAGCTATAATTCACCCCTCCACTTT; J gene: TRBJ1-6; V gene: TRBV7-2; D gene: -; clone size: -
CDR3 protein: CASSPGDFSNQPQHF; CDR3 DNA: TGTGCCAGCAGCCCAGGGGACTTCTCCAATCAGCCCCAGCATTTT; J gene: TRBJ1-5; V gene: TRBV11-2; D gene: -; clone size: -
CDR3 protein: CASSPARDRANSPLHF; CDR3 DNA: TGCGCCAGCAGCCCGGCCAGGGACAGGGCTAATTCACCCCTCCACTTT; J gene: TRBJ1-6; V gene: TRBV5-1; D gene: TRBD1; clone size: once
CDR3 protein: CASSQDSRWTPWDEQYF; CDR3 DNA: TGTGCCAGCAGCCAAGATTCTAGGTGGACTCCGTGGGATGAGCAGTACTTC; J gene: TRBJ2-7; V gene: TRBV3-1/TRBV3-2; D gene: -; clone size: -
CDR3 protein: CASSREPQGARNTGELFF; CDR3 DNA: TGTGCCAGCAGCAGAGAACCCCAGGGGGCCCGGAACACCGGGGAGCTGTTTTTT; J gene: TRBJ2-2; V gene: TRBV21-1; D gene: -; clone size: -
CDR3 protein: CATSRDQRTTQNTEAFF; CDR3 DNA: TGTGCCACCAGCAGAGATCAACGGACAACTCAGAACACTGAAGCTTTCTTT; J gene: TRBJ1-1; V gene: TRBV15; D gene: -; clone size: -
CDR3 protein: CASSEDRASNQPQHF; CDR3 DNA: TGTGCCAGCTCAGAGGACAGGGCGAGCAATCAGCCCCAGCATTTT; J gene: TRBJ1-5; V gene: TRBV18; D gene: TRBD1; clone size: -
CDR3 protein: CASSLALGLLEETQYF; CDR3 DNA: TGTGCCAGCAGCTTGGCCCTGGGACTTTTGGAAGAGACCCAGTACTTC; J gene: TRBJ2-5; V gene: TRBV5-4; D gene: -; clone size: once
CDR3 protein: CASSGQGATGELFF; CDR3 DNA: TGTGCCAGCAGTGGTCAGGGGGCTACCGGGGAGCTGTTTTTT; J gene: TRBJ2-2; V gene: TRBV2; D gene: TRBD1; clone size: -
CDR3 protein: CASSSSPGAPGELFF; CDR3 DNA: TGTGCCAGCAGCAGTTCTCCAGGGGCCCCCGGGGAGCTGTTTTTT; J gene: TRBJ2-2; V gene: TRBV7-7; D gene: -; clone size: -
CDR3 protein: CASSHMQGAGELFF; CDR3 DNA: TGCGCCAGCAGCCACATGCAGGGGGCCGGGGAGCTGTTTTTT; J gene: TRBJ2-2; V gene: TRBV5-1; D gene: TRBD1; clone size: -
CDR3 protein: CASSDGGESPYEQYF; CDR3 DNA: TGTGCCAGCTCAGATGGAGGGGAAAGTCCCTACGAGCAGTACTTC; J gene: TRBJ2-7; V gene: TRBV25-1; D gene: -; clone size: -
CDR3 protein: CASSLERNTGELFF; CDR3 DNA: TGTGCCAGCAGCTTGGAACGTAACACCGGGGAGCTGTTTTTT; J gene: TRBJ2-2; V gene: TRBV5-4; D gene: -; clone size: -
CDR3 protein: CASSPQPNEKLFF; CDR3 DNA: TGCGCCAGCAGCCCCCAACCTAATGAAAAACTGTTTTTT; J gene: TRBJ1-4; V gene: TRBV4-3; D gene: -; clone size: once